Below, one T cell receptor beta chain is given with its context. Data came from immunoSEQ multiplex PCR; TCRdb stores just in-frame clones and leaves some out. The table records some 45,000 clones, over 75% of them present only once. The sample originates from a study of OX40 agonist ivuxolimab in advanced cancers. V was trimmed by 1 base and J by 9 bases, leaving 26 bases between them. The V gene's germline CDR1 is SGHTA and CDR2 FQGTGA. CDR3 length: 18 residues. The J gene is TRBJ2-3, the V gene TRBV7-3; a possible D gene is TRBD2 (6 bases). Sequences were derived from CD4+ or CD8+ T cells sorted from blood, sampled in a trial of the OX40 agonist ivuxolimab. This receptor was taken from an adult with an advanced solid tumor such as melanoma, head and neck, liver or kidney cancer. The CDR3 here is CASSLMSGGGTRQVTQYF. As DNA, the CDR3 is TGTGCCAGCAGCTTAATGAGTGGTGGGGGGACCCGGCAGGTCACGCAGTATTTT. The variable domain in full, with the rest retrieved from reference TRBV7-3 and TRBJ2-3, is GAGVSQTPSNKVTEKGKYVELRCDPISGHTALYWYRQSLGQGPEFLIYFQGTGAADDSGLPNDRFFAVRPEGSVSTLKIQRTERGDSAVYLCASSLMSGGGTRQVTQYFGPGTRLTVL.